This is a list of T cell receptor beta chains from one sample in a study of T cell responses to AZD1222 COVID-19 vaccine. Data came from immunoSEQ multiplex PCR; TCRdb stores just in-frame clones and leaves some out. This table has 60,000 to 85,000 clones, 85% appearing once. Here the sequenced sample was peripheral blood, taken on day 0 of AZD1222 vaccination. These receptors all come from an adult in good health. The CDR3 runs from the conserved cysteine through the conserved F or W.

V: TRBV5-1
J: TRBJ1-1
CDR3: CASTTIGGRSNTEAFF

V: TRBV7-8
J: TRBJ1-2
CDR3: CASSLDQGSPYGYTF

V: TRBV12-3/TRBV12-4
J: TRBJ1-2
CDR3: CASSYRIHGYTF

V: TRBV29-1
J: TRBJ1-2
CDR3: CSVADSETYGYTF

V: TRBV19
J: TRBJ1-1
CDR3: CASIDYGGGNTEAFF

V: TRBV9
J: TRBJ1-5
CDR3: CASSVDEGAQPQHF

V: TRBV7-2
J: TRBJ2-7
CDR3: CASTLSGSYYEQYF

V: TRBV4-1
J: TRBJ1-5
CDR3: CASSQDQRSNQPQHF

V: TRBV5-1
J: TRBJ1-1
CDR3: CASTTQRGNTEAFF

V: TRBV11-2
J: TRBJ1-5
CDR3: CASSLGALGNQPQHF

V: TRBV2
J: TRBJ1-1
CDR3: CASSEKGNTEAFF

V: TRBV11-3
J: TRBJ2-3
CDR3: CASSEGDTQYF

V: TRBV13
J: TRBJ1-2
CDR3: CASSLGRGRGGYGYTF

V: TRBV29-1
J: TRBJ2-2
CDR3: CSVALTGELFF

V: TRBV25-1
J: TRBJ2-1
CDR3: CASSERIEQFF

V: TRBV21-1
J: TRBJ2-1
CDR3: CASSLIGGRDHPFF

V: TRBV9
J: TRBJ2-1
CDR3: CASSAFLSGGAYNEQFF

V: TRBV7-7
J: TRBJ2-1
CDR3: CASSPDRISNEQFF

V: TRBV2
J: TRBJ2-7
CDR3: CASTRLAGGEQYF

V: TRBV7-9
J: TRBJ2-1
CDR3: CASPQPDEQFF

V: TRBV9
J: TRBJ2-7
CDR3: CASTPNAGSLTYEQYF

V: TRBV6-6
J: TRBJ1-2
CDR3: CASSYSSLGQPYGYTF

V: TRBV19
J: TRBJ1-2
CDR3: CASSPNQGGYTF

V: TRBV3-1/TRBV3-2
J: TRBJ1-2
CDR3: CASSQAYGADGYTF

V: TRBV11-2
J: TRBJ2-1
CDR3: CASSLDQGREQFF

V: TRBV6-5
J: TRBJ1-1
CDR3: CASSTDRGRGTEAFF

V: TRBV10-1
J: TRBJ2-5
CDR3: CASTLGGLQETQYF

V: TRBV5-1
J: TRBJ2-5
CDR3: CASSLGDRYGETQYF

V: TRBV18
J: TRBJ1-1
CDR3: CASSPVSGTEDEAFF

V: TRBV6-5
J: TRBJ2-5
CDR3: CASSSGTRRETQYF

V: TRBV6-5
J: TRBJ2-7
CDR3: CASSLTSGVSYEQYF

V: TRBV9
J: TRBJ2-5
CDR3: CASSTRDSQETQYF

V: TRBV6-5
J: TRBJ2-3
CDR3: CASTGSTDTQYF

V: TRBV18
J: TRBJ1-1
CDR3: CASSPLRQGLDTEAFF

V: TRBV7-9
J: TRBJ2-7
CDR3: CASSHPGDRGLEQYF

V: TRBV5-4
J: TRBJ2-3
CDR3: CASSSVREVDTQYF

V: TRBV28
J: TRBJ2-7
CDR3: CASSLTGVSYEQYF

V: TRBV7-8
J: TRBJ1-1
CDR3: CASSLGLSRNTEAFF

V: TRBV5-6
J: TRBJ1-2
CDR3: CASSWGTASYGYTF

V: TRBV19
J: TRBJ2-5
CDR3: CANQRGGQAIGETQYF

V: TRBV19
J: TRBJ2-3
CDR3: CASSTGNTDTQYF

V: TRBV23-1
J: TRBJ2-5
CDR3: CASSQSRPGLAGGPPLLLQETQYF

V: TRBV5-1
J: TRBJ1-2
CDR3: CASSSDRGYGYTF

V: TRBV5-4
J: TRBJ2-1
CDR3: CASSTVAGAYNEQFF

V: TRBV3-1/TRBV3-2
J: TRBJ2-7
CDR3: CASSLHETSGVYEQYF

V: TRBV5-1
J: TRBJ2-3
CDR3: CASSWASGDTDTQYF

V: TRBV6-1
J: TRBJ1-2
CDR3: CASSESQGNYGYTF

V: TRBV5-1
J: TRBJ1-2
CDR3: CASSPGQLINGYTF

V: TRBV28
J: TRBJ2-1
CDR3: CASSPPGTYNEQFF

V: TRBV30
J: TRBJ2-6
CDR3: CAWSHFTGPGANVLTF

V: TRBV6-1
J: TRBJ1-2
CDR3: CASSERRAPTYGYTF

V: TRBV5-5
J: TRBJ2-7
CDR3: CASSLEDSFYEQYF

V: TRBV12-5
J: TRBJ1-5
CDR3: CASGLDGLQFPQHF

V: TRBV6-2/TRBV6-3
J: TRBJ1-5
CDR3: CASSLVGSNQPQHF

V: TRBV4-2
J: TRBJ2-7
CDR3: CASSSGTGGYEQYF

V: TRBV7-9
J: TRBJ2-7
CDR3: CASSGSGISYEQYF

V: TRBV6-1
J: TRBJ2-7
CDR3: CASSELQGEQYF

V: TRBV2
J: TRBJ2-3
CDR3: CATRREWESTDTQYF

V: TRBV18
J: TRBJ1-1
CDR3: CASSQGQGAFGAFF

V: TRBV4-1
J: TRBJ2-3
CDR3: CASSLTETSRGDTQYF